This T cell receptor beta chain was sequenced for a study of siplizumab effects on memory and regulatory T cells. The data were produced by immunoSEQ multiplex PCR, yet TCRdb's version contains in-frame clones alone and is incomplete. The sample lists 100,000 or so clones, 80% to 95% seen once, with roughly 2.5% in the top ten. CDR1 and CDR2 from the germline V gene are SNHLY and FYNNEI. The CDR3 has 17 amino acids. V lost 6 bases, J lost 0 bases, and 12 bases stayed unmatched. The TCR was taken from a human donor in good health. Some clones in this sample may be carry-over from other donors' samples. The chain has TRBV2 and TRBJ1-1, with 8 nucleotides matching TRBD1. The sample was CD4+ T cells sorted from blood. This CDR3 reads CASRAQGALLLNTEAFF. CDR3 in DNA: TGTGCCAGCAGAGCGCAGGGGGCGCTTCTCCTGAACACTGAAGCTTTCTTT.